The count of the clone carrying this T cell receptor beta chain is one. Its matching antigen is unknown. Germline CDR1 reads SGHDN; CDR2 reads FVKESK. This CDR3 region has 14 residues. The germline V and J ends were trimmed by 4 bases and 5 bases, with 15 bases remaining between them. Donors showed nominal health when sampled, although they likely had unrecorded immune exposures. The PCR made use of 60 Vbeta and 13 Jbeta primers. Measured with immunoSEQ multiplex PCR; TCRdb has only the in-frame clones, and not every one. Of 160,000 or so clones listed, more than 75% were seen once; the top ten hold less than 2.5%. This entry belongs to a study of cytomegalovirus exposure and HLA in healthy donors. Notes on the study in general: When analyzed later, a missense DCLRE1C variant was found to be linked to TCR beta V- and J-gene trimming.

What was sequenced was PBMCs. The receptor's source is a woman younger than 35 in good health and CMV-seronegative. V gene TRBV14 combines with J gene TRBJ2-7; a weak D match, TRBD2 (5 bases). CDR3: CASSPRTLAHEQYF. The DNA for the CDR3 is TGTGCCAGCAGCCCCAGAACCCTAGCCCACGAGCAGTACTTC.